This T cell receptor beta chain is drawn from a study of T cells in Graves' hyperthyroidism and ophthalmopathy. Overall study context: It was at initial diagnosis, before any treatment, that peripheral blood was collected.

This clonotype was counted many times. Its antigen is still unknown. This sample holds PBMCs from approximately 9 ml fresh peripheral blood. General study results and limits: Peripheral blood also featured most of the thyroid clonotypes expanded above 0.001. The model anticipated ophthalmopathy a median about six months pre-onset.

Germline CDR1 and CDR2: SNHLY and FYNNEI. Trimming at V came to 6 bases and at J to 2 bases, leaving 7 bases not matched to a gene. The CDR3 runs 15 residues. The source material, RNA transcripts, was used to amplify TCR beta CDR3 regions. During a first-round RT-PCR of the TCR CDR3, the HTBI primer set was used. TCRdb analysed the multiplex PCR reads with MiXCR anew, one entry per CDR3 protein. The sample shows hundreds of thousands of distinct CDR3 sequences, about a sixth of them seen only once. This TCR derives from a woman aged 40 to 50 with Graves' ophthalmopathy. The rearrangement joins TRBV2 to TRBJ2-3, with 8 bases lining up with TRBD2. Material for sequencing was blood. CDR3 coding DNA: TGTGCCAGCAGGGAGGCGGGAGGACCCACAGATACGCAGTATTTT. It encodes CASREAGGPTDTQYF.